This T cell receptor (beta chain) was profiled in a study of Tregs in tolerant kidney transplant recipients. Assay used: immunoSEQ multiplex PCR; TCRdb lists only in-frame clones, some missing. This sample carries over 60,000 clones, less than 98% of them seen once, and the ten largest clones take approximately 0.56%. This clonotype was sampled from a human donor who received a combined kidney and bone marrow transplant. Sequencing was performed on CD4+ T cells from blood, taken before the transplant.

CDR3 nucleotide sequence: TGTGCCAGCAGCTTCGGGACAGGGAACTTCTACGAGCAGTACTTC. The encoded protein is CASSFGTGNFYEQYF. The V call is TRBV5-4, the J call TRBJ2-7; TRBD1 aligns across 9 bases. This CDR3 region has 15 residues. Germline V gene lookup returns CDR1 SGHNT and CDR2 YYREEE (reference sequence). The V and J ends lost 2 bases and 3 bases, in that order; junction bases with no gene match: 6.